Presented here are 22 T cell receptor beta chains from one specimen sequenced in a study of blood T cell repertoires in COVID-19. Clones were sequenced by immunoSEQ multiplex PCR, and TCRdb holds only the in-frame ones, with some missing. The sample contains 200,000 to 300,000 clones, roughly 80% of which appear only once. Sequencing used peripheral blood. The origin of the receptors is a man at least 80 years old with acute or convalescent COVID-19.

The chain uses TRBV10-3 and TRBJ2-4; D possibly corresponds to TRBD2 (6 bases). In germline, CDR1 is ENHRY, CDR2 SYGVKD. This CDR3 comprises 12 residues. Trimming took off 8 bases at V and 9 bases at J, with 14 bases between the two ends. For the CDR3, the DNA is TGTGCCATCGGTCCGTCGGAGGGCATTCAGTACTTC. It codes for CAIGPSEGIQYF.

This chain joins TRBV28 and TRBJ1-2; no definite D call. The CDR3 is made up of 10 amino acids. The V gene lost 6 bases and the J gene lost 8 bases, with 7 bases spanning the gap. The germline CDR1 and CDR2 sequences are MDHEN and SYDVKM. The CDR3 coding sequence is TGTGCCAGCAGCCCGGGGGGCTACACCTTC. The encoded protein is CASSPGGYTF.

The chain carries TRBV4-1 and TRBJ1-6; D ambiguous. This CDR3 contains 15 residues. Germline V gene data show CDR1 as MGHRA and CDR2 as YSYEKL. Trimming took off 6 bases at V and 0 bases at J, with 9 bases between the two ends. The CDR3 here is CASSPGSSYNSPLHF. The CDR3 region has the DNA TGCGCCAGCAGTCCTGGGAGCTCCTATAATTCACCCCTCCACTTT.

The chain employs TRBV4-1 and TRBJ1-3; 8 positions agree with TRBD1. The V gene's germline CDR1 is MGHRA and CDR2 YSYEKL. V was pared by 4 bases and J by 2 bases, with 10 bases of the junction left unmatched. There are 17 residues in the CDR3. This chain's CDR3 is CASSPGQGKGTGNTIYF. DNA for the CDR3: TGCGCCAGCAGCCCTGGACAGGGAAAGGGGACTGGAAACACCATATATTTT.

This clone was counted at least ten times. In nucleotides, the CDR3 is TGTGCCAGCAGTTATACCTCAGGGGGCCCCACAGATACGCAGTATTTT. The encoded protein is CASSYTSGGPTDTQYF. V gene TRBV6-5 combines with J gene TRBJ2-3; 8 positions match TRBD1. Trimming took 3 bases from V and 2 from J; bases not matched to a gene: 7. The germline V gene encodes CDR1 MNHEY and CDR2 SVGAGI. The CDR3 spans 16 residues.

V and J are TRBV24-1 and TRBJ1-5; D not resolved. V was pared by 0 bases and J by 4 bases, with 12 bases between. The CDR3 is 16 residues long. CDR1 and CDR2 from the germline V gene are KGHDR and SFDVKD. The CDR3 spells CATSDLRRRGNQPQHF. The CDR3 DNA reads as TGTGCCACCAGTGATTTGAGGAGACGTGGAAATCAGCCCCAGCATTTT.

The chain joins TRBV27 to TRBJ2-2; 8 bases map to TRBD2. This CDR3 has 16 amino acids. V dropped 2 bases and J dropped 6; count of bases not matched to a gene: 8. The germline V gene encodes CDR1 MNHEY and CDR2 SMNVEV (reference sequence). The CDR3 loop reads CASSLLRRGAPGELFF. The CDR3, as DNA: TGTGCCAGCAGTTTACTAAGGCGGGGGGCCCCCGGGGAGCTGTTTTTT.

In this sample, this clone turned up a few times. CDR3 in amino acids: CASSYQQGLNSPLHF. In DNA form, the CDR3 reads TGTGCCAGCAGTTACCAACAGGGGTTGAATTCACCCCTCCACTTT. The chain has TRBV6-5 and TRBJ1-6; 7 bases line up with TRBD1. V lost 2 bases to trimming and J lost 7 bases; unmatched junction nucleotides: 5. This CDR3 has 15 residues. The germline gives CDR1 MNHEY, CDR2 SVGAGI.

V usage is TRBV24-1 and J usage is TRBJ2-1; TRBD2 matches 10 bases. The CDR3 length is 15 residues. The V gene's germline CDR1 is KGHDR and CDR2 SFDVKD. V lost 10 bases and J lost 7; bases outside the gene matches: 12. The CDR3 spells CATSLGSGRGNEQFF. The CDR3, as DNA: TGTGCCACTTCACTAGGCAGCGGGAGGGGAAATGAGCAGTTCTTC.

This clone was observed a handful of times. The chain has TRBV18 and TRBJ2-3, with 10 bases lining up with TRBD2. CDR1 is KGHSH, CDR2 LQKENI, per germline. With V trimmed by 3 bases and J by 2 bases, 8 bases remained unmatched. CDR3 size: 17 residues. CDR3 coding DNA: TGTGCCAGCTCACCCCTTAGGAGCGGGAGGGCCACAGATACGCAGTATTTT. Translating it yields CASSPLRSGRATDTQYF.

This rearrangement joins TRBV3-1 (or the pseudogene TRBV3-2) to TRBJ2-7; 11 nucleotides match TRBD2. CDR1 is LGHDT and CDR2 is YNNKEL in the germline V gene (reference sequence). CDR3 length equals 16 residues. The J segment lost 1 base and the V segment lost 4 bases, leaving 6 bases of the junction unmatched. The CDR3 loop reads CASSLHSGGASYEQYF. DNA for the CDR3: TGTGCCAGCAGCCTACATAGCGGGGGGGCGTCCTACGAGCAGTACTTC.

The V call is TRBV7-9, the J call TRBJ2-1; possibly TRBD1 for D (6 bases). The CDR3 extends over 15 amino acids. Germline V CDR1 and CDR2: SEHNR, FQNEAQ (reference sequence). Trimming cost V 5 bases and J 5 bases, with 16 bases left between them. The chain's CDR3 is CASSPGTRVNNEQFF. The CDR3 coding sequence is TGTGCCAGCAGCCCCGGGACAAGAGTCAACAATGAGCAGTTCTTC.

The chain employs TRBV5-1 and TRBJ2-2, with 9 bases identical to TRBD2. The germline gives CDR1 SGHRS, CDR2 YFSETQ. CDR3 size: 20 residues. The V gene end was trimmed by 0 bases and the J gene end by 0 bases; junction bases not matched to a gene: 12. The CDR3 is CASSLVKASSGATNTGELFF. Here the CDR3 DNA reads TGCGCCAGCAGCTTGGTAAAGGCATCTAGCGGGGCAACGAACACCGGGGAGCTGTTTTTT.

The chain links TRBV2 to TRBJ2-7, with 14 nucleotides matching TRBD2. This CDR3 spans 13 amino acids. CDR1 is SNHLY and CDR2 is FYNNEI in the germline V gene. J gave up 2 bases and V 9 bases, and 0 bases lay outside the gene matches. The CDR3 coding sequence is TGTGCCAGGGGACTAGCGGGGGCCTACGAGCAGTACTTC. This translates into CARGLAGAYEQYF.

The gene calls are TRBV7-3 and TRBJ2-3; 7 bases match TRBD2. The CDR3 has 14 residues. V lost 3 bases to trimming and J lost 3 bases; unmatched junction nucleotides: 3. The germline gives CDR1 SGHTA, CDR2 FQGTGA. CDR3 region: CASSFLGGTDTQYF. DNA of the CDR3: TGTGCCAGCAGCTTTCTCGGGGGGACAGATACGCAGTATTTT.

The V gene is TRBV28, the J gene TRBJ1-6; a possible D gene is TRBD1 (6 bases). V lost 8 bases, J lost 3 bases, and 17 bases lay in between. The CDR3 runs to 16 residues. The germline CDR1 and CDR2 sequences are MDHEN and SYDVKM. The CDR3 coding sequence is TGTGCCAGCCAAGACCCCAGCAGGGGCTATAATTCACCCCTCCACTTT. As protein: CASQDPSRGYNSPLHF.

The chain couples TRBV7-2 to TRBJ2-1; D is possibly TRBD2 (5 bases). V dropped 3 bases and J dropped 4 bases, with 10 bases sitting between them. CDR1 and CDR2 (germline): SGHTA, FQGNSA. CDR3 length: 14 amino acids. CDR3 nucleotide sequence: TGTGCCAGCAGCTTCGGCGGGCCTTACAATGAGCAGTTCTTC. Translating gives CASSFGGPYNEQFF.

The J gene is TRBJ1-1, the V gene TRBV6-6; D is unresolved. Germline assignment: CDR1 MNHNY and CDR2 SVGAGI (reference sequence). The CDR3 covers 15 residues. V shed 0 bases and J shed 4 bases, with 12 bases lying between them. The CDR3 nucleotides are TGTGCCAGCAGTTACTCGAGGGCCCCCGGCACTGAAGCTTTCTTT. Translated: CASSYSRAPGTEAFF.

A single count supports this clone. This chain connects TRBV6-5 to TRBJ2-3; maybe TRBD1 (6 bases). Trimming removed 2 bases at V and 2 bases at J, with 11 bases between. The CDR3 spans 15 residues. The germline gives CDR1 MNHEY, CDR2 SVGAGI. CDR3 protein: CASSYAAGVTDTQYF. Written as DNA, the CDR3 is TGTGCCAGCAGTTACGCGGCAGGGGTCACAGATACGCAGTATTTT.

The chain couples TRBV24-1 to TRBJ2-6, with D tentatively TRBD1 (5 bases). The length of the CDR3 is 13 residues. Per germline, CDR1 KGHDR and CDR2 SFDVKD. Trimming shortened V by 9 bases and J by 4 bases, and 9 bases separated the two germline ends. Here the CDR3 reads CATSGSGANVLTF. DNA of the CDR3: TGTGCCACCTCAGGGTCAGGGGCCAACGTCCTGACTTTC.

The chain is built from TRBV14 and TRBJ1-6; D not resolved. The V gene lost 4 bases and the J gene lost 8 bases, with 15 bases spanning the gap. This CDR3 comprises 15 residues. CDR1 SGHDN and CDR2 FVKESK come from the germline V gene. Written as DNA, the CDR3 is TGTGCCAGCAGCCCCCGGGGAACCCGGCATTCACCCCTCCACTTT. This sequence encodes CASSPRGTRHSPLHF.

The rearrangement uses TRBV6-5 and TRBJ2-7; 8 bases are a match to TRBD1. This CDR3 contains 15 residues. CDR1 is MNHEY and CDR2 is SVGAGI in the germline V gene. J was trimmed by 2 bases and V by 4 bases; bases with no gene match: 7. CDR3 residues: CASSFDRGSTYEQYF. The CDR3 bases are TGTGCCAGCAGTTTTGACAGGGGAAGCACCTACGAGCAGTACTTC.